These T cell receptor beta chains were read from a single sample in a study of cytomegalovirus exposure and HLA in healthy donors. Using immunoSEQ multiplex PCR, the repertoire was profiled, and TCRdb retains in-frame clones only, with some absent. The data hold about 200,000 clones, with roughly 80% observed a single time. The sequencing input was PBMCs. The receptors come from a young man in good health and CMV-seronegative. The CDR3 runs from the conserved cysteine through the conserved F or W. D genes are given only for firm matches. Only some rows state a clone size, as once, few, many or a class for expanded clones.

abundance: -; d_gene: -; j_gene: TRBJ2-7; v_gene: TRBV25-1; CDR3nt: TGTGCCAGCAGTGAAGGTGGGCTTCGCACCCGCGAGCAGTACTTC; CDR3aa: CASSEGGLRTREQYF
abundance: -; d_gene: -; j_gene: TRBJ1-2; v_gene: TRBV28; CDR3nt: TGTGCCAGCCTCCGGGGGAGGAACTATGGCTACACCTTC; CDR3aa: CASLRGRNYGYTF
abundance: -; d_gene: -; j_gene: TRBJ2-1; v_gene: TRBV27; CDR3nt: TGTGCCAGCAGTTTGTTTAAGTCGAGTGAGCAGTTCTTC; CDR3aa: CASSLFKSSEQFF
abundance: once; d_gene: -; j_gene: TRBJ2-5; v_gene: TRBV9; CDR3nt: TGTGCCAGCAGCGTAGGGACAGATCAAGAGACCCAGTACTTC; CDR3aa: CASSVGTDQETQYF
abundance: -; d_gene: TRBD1; j_gene: TRBJ2-5; v_gene: TRBV25-1; CDR3nt: TGTGCCAGCAGCACGGGACAGCCTCGGGAGACCCAGTACTTC; CDR3aa: CASSTGQPRETQYF
abundance: -; d_gene: -; j_gene: TRBJ2-2; v_gene: TRBV5-1; CDR3nt: TGCGCCAGCAGCTTAGAGGCAGGGGAAACCGGGGAGCTGTTTTTT; CDR3aa: CASSLEAGETGELFF
abundance: -; d_gene: -; j_gene: TRBJ2-5; v_gene: TRBV19; CDR3nt: TGTGCCAGTAGTATCAGGGGCCAAGAGACCCAGTACTTC; CDR3aa: CASSIRGQETQYF
abundance: -; d_gene: -; j_gene: TRBJ2-3; v_gene: TRBV5-4; CDR3nt: TGTGCCAGCAGCTCCTTCCCAGATACGCAGTATTTT; CDR3aa: CASSSFPDTQYF
abundance: -; d_gene: -; j_gene: TRBJ2-3; v_gene: TRBV18; CDR3nt: TGTGCCAGCTCACCATTGGGGCTTTCTAGCACAGATACGCAGTATTTT; CDR3aa: CASSPLGLSSTDTQYF
abundance: -; d_gene: -; j_gene: TRBJ2-3; v_gene: TRBV2; CDR3nt: TGTGCCAGCAGTGAAGAAAACACGTCTACAGATACGCAGTATTTT; CDR3aa: CASSEENTSTDTQYF
abundance: -; d_gene: TRBD1; j_gene: TRBJ2-5; v_gene: TRBV2; CDR3nt: TGTGCCAGCAGCCGGACAGGGTTGGAGACCCAGTACTTC; CDR3aa: CASSRTGLETQYF
abundance: -; d_gene: TRBD1; j_gene: TRBJ2-7; v_gene: TRBV5-6; CDR3nt: TGTGCCAGCAGCTTTCCGGGACAGGCCGACGAGCAGTACTTC; CDR3aa: CASSFPGQADEQYF
abundance: -; d_gene: -; j_gene: TRBJ2-7; v_gene: TRBV28; CDR3nt: TGTGCCAGCAGTTCCATTGACCGCGGGATATCATCCTACGAGCAGTACTTC; CDR3aa: CASSSIDRGISSYEQYF
abundance: once; d_gene: TRBD2; j_gene: TRBJ2-7; v_gene: TRBV27; CDR3nt: TGTGCCAGCAGCCCCGGGGGGGGCTACGAGCAGTACTTC; CDR3aa: CASSPGGGYEQYF
abundance: -; d_gene: -; j_gene: TRBJ1-3; v_gene: TRBV13; CDR3nt: TGTGCCAGCAGCTTAACAGGGACCGGAAACACCATATATTTT; CDR3aa: CASSLTGTGNTIYF
abundance: -; d_gene: -; j_gene: TRBJ1-2; v_gene: TRBV5-6; CDR3nt: TGTGCCAGCAGTCCTGACAGCTCCTTTAACTATGGCTACACCTTC; CDR3aa: CASSPDSSFNYGYTF
abundance: few; d_gene: TRBD2; j_gene: TRBJ2-3; v_gene: TRBV7-3; CDR3nt: TGTGCCAGCAGCTCTAGCGGGGGGAACACAGATACGCAGTATTTT; CDR3aa: CASSSSGGNTDTQYF
abundance: -; d_gene: -; j_gene: TRBJ1-2; v_gene: TRBV6-5; CDR3nt: TGTGCCAGCAGTGTAGGACTAGACTATGGCTACACCTTC; CDR3aa: CASSVGLDYGYTF
abundance: -; d_gene: -; j_gene: TRBJ2-5; v_gene: TRBV2; CDR3nt: TGTGCCAGCAGTGAAGCCCTGGGCGGACTCCAAGAGACCCAGTACTTC; CDR3aa: CASSEALGGLQETQYF
abundance: -; d_gene: -; j_gene: TRBJ2-1; v_gene: TRBV28; CDR3nt: TGTGCCAGCAGGGCGGTGAATAACAATGAGCAGTTCTTC; CDR3aa: CASRAVNNNEQFF
abundance: -; d_gene: TRBD1; j_gene: TRBJ1-4; v_gene: TRBV19; CDR3nt: TGTGCCAGTAGACGTACAGGGGCGAAAACAACAACTAATGAAAAACTGTTTTTT; CDR3aa: CASRRTGAKTTTNEKLFF
abundance: -; d_gene: -; j_gene: TRBJ1-3; v_gene: TRBV6-5; CDR3nt: TGTGCCAGCAGTTATTCGTCAAACAGGGACGGGTACACCATATATTTT; CDR3aa: CASSYSSNRDGYTIYF
abundance: -; d_gene: -; j_gene: TRBJ2-7; v_gene: TRBV11-1; CDR3nt: TGTGCCAGCAGCTTCGCCTATTTACTAGCTACCTACGAGCAGTACTTC; CDR3aa: CASSFAYLLATYEQYF
abundance: -; d_gene: -; j_gene: TRBJ1-2; v_gene: TRBV2; CDR3nt: TGTGCCAGCAGTGGGACGACGGGGAACTATGGCTACACCTTC; CDR3aa: CASSGTTGNYGYTF
abundance: -; d_gene: -; j_gene: TRBJ1-1; v_gene: TRBV29-1; CDR3nt: TGCAGCGTCAGAAACACTGAAGCTTTCTTT; CDR3aa: CSVRNTEAFF
abundance: -; d_gene: -; j_gene: TRBJ1-3; v_gene: TRBV7-3; CDR3nt: TGTGCCAGCAGCTTAACTCGGACAGACTCTGGAAACACCATATATTTT; CDR3aa: CASSLTRTDSGNTIYF
abundance: few; d_gene: -; j_gene: TRBJ1-1; v_gene: TRBV4-3; CDR3nt: TGCGCCAGCAGCCATACGTCCGGTCGGTACACTGAAGCTTTCTTT; CDR3aa: CASSHTSGRYTEAFF
abundance: once; d_gene: TRBD1; j_gene: TRBJ1-1; v_gene: TRBV9; CDR3nt: TGTGCCAGCAGCCCCCGGGGGGGGAGGACAGGAGCTATGAACACTGAAGCTTTCTTT; CDR3aa: CASSPRGGRTGAMNTEAFF
abundance: once; d_gene: TRBD2; j_gene: TRBJ2-1; v_gene: TRBV5-4; CDR3nt: TGTGCCAGCAGCGCGACAGGAAAAGTTGGACTAGCAAACAATGAGCAGTTCTTC; CDR3aa: CASSATGKVGLANNEQFF
abundance: -; d_gene: -; j_gene: TRBJ2-3; v_gene: TRBV5-4; CDR3nt: TGTGCCAGCCATGGGCGCGATACAGATACGCAGTATTTT; CDR3aa: CASHGRDTDTQYF
abundance: -; d_gene: -; j_gene: TRBJ2-3; v_gene: TRBV5-4; CDR3nt: TGTGCCAGCAGTTCTTTCAGGGCAGATACGCAGTATTTT; CDR3aa: CASSSFRADTQYF
abundance: -; d_gene: -; j_gene: TRBJ2-1; v_gene: TRBV11-2; CDR3nt: TGTGCCAGCAGCCGCGACAGCCAAAGCTCCTACAATGAGCAGTTCTTC; CDR3aa: CASSRDSQSSYNEQFF